This T cell receptor beta chain came from a study of cytomegalovirus exposure and HLA in healthy donors. Across the study: The approximately 710 first-cohort repertoires and the 130 or so validation repertoires shared the same platform, a later analysis reported.

Libraries were prepared by immunoSEQ multiplex PCR; TCRdb keeps only in-frame clonotypes and omits some of them. Among some 170,000 clones listed, more than 70% were seen once. The CDR3 contains 15 residues. J gave up 6 bases and V 5 bases, and 7 bases lay outside the gene matches. The germline gives CDR1 SGHVS, CDR2 FQNEAQ. The sample was PBMCs. J is TRBJ2-1 and V is TRBV7-8; 10 nucleotides line up with TRBD2. This clonotype was sampled from a man under 40 in good health and CMV-seropositive. The CDR3 is CASSARTSGFNEQFF. As DNA, the CDR3 is TGTGCCAGCAGCGCCAGGACTAGCGGTTTCAATGAGCAGTTCTTC.